The text below deals with one TCR beta chain. The target of this receptor is not known. No much larger clone is present one base from it, and per-base qualities are unavailable. Before genomic DNA extraction, regulatory T cells were isolated from blood as CD4+CD25-high CD127-low cells. Seven to nine healthy control donors served as the comparison group for repertoire analyses. This record comes from a study of regulatory and conventional T cells in RAG deficiency (dated 2017 in TCRdb). In terms of the full investigation: High-throughput TCR beta sequencing was used to compare the repertoire diversity and composition of Treg, conventional CD4+ and CD8+ T cells between RAG-deficient patients and healthy controls. The full study reports these points: In Omenn syndrome patients, sorted CD25-high CD127-low cells may represent peripherally activated cells rather than bona fide Treg cells. Compared with control T-cell subpopulations, RAG-deficient patients had much lower Shannon entropy and higher Simpson indices. All patient T-cell subsets had shorter CDR3 lengths; Omenn syndrome patients showed >80% Treg-Tconv repertoire overlap at nucleotide and amino acid level. For some subjects, some T-cell subset analyses were not performed. In Omenn syndrome and CID/AS patients compared with controls, roughly 100-fold fewer unique TCR beta sequences were detected from Treg cells, versus 7.5 to 10-fold fewer for other subsets.

The method behind the library was the immunoSEQ multiplex PCR assay. Genomic DNA from the sorted T-cell subsets was used to amplify rearranged TCR beta chain products, which were then sequenced. The paper's data handling went like this. Shannon entropy and Simpson indices were used to measure how diverse the repertoire of productive TCR beta rearrangements was. To assess clonal expansion, the frequencies of the 100 most abundant productive TCR beta clonotypes were added up as a share of total reads. The TRB repertoires were evaluated with a self-reactivity index based on amino acid usage at CDR3beta positions 6 and 7. Two-way ANOVA was used for repertoire analyses, and Student t or Mann-Whitney tests were used for flow cytometric analyses. What TCRdb holds here is the immuneACCESS table cut down to in-frame rearrangements. Part of the clones is not present; checked against another copy, under half of the missing clones reflect an unresolved V gene, and the others are unexplained. V and J calls and clone size are as listed in that table; D and trimming were resolved from the DNA. The sample records some 19,000 clones, about nine tenths of which are singletons. Of the sample, about 1.5% falls within the top ten clones.

CDR1 and CDR2, per the germline V gene, are SNHLY and FYNNEI. The junction carries 18 bases between V and J, which are trimmed by 6 bases and 3 bases respectively. From its cysteine to its phenylalanine, the CDR3 spans 16 amino acids. Only CDR3 DNA remains: 48 bases, in frame from the first base. The same sample was also used in a study of regulatory T cells. According to the second study: In the multiplex PCR, 52 forward TRBV primers and 13 reverse TRBJ primers were used, and assay-based and computational corrections were applied for amplification bias. In patients, repertoires had restricted unique TRB V-J pairs and skewed V and J gene usage, with regulatory T cells showing the most marked changes. Between CD3G-deficient patients and healthy controls, the study compared T-cell receptor beta repertoires in sorted regulatory T cells, conventional CD4+ T cells and CD8+ T cells. Peripheral blood mononuclear cells were isolated by Ficoll density separation. Rearranged TRB loci were amplified from genomic DNA by multiplex PCR within the immunoSEQ assay. An Illumina HiSeq platform was used to sequence the TRB amplicons. Raw sequences were error-filtered and aligned to reference gene sequences by custom algorithms and were subsequently analyzed with the immunoSEQ online tools. Frequencies of productive and nonproductive TRB rearrangements were evaluated among both unique and total sequences. Prism software was used to run t tests, Mann-Whitney tests or two-way ANOVA for comparisons between groups.

The sequencing sample was made of Tregs sorted from blood. Recombination connected TRBV2 to TRBJ2-1; the D region possibly corresponds to TRBD1 (6 bases align). This TCR was sampled from a human donor in good health. The CDR3 protein sequence reads: CASRLRTDPRYNEQFF. The DNA is TGTGCCAGCAGATTAAGGACAGATCCGCGCTACAATGAGCAGTTCTTC.